This TCR beta chain derives from a study of T cells in localized non-small cell lung cancer. Worth noting for this clone: Its specificity is unknown. The sample carries other DNA sequences with the same CDR3.

Libraries were prepared by immunoSEQ multiplex PCR; TCRdb keeps only in-frame clonotypes and omits some of them. Among tens of thousands of clones listed, 90% were seen once. From germline, CDR1 is LNHDA and CDR2 SQIVND (reference sequence). The CDR3 has 15 amino acids. V shed 3 bases, J shed 3 bases, and the junction held 6 bases outside the gene matches. The study's findings and limits: Adjacent lung was found to contain a median approximately 60 of the top 100 tumor clones.

Source: peripheral blood, taken before any cancer treatment. The TCR comes from a woman aged 40-70 years with stage I lung adenocarcinoma. The gene calls are TRBV19 and TRBJ1-1, with 8 bases that match TRBD1. In nucleotides, the CDR3 is TGTGCCAGTAGTATTGGACAGGGACGGCACACTGAAGCTTTCTTT. It codes for CASSIGQGRHTEAFF.